Presented here are 32 T cell receptor beta chains from one specimen sequenced in a study of blood T cell repertoires in COVID-19. The data were produced by immunoSEQ multiplex PCR, yet TCRdb's version contains in-frame clones alone and is incomplete. Here the sample spans over 600,000 clones, approximately 90% being singletons. The sequencing sample was made of peripheral blood. These receptors were collected from a woman aged 18-29 years with acute or convalescent COVID-19.

V usage is TRBV4-1 and J usage is TRBJ2-2, with D possibly being TRBD1 (6 bases). The germline gives CDR1 MGHRA, CDR2 YSYEKL. CDR3 length equals 17 residues. V gave up 1 base and J gave up 2 bases, with 14 bases separating them. The CDR3 region has the DNA TGCGCCAGCAGCCAAGGGGGGCGAGGGGCCAACACCGGGGAGCTGTTTTTT. Translating gives CASSQGGRGANTGELFF.

The rearrangement uses TRBV6-2 or TRBV6-3 and TRBJ1-5; 8 nucleotides agree with TRBD1. Trimming took 6 bases from V and 6 from J; bases not matched to a gene: 7. Germline V gene sequence: CDR1 MNHEY, CDR2 SVGEGT. The CDR3 consists of 14 residues. This chain's CDR3 is CASSQDRGGQPQHF. The DNA of the CDR3 is TGTGCCAGCAGCCAAGACAGGGGAGGTCAGCCCCAGCATTTT.

J is TRBJ2-3 and V is TRBV7-3; D possibly matches TRBD1 or TRBD2 (6 bases each). Trimming pared 4 bases from V and 6 bases from J, leaving 11 bases between. The CDR3 spans 13 residues. Germline V gives CDR1 SGHTA, CDR2 FQGTGA. The DNA for the CDR3 is TGTGCCAGCAGCTCAACGGGGGCGGATACGCAGTATTTT. Encoded protein: CASSSTGADTQYF.

This chain uses TRBV13 with TRBJ2-7; no clear D gene. The germline V and J ends were trimmed by 0 bases and 6 bases, with 15 bases remaining between them. This CDR3 region has 15 residues. Germline loops: CDR1 PRHDT, CDR2 FYEKMQ (reference sequence). The CDR3 protein is CASSLGFNRESEQYF. The CDR3 nucleotides read TGTGCCAGCAGCTTAGGCTTTAACAGAGAGTCCGAGCAGTACTTC. The full variable domain, completed using reference TRBV13 and TRBJ2-7, is AAGVIQSPRHLIKEKRETATLKCYPIPRHDTVYWYQQGPGQDPQFLISFYEKMQSDKGSIPDRFSAQQFSDYHSELNMSSLELGDSALYFCASSLGFNRESEQYFGPGTRLTVT.

The chain uses TRBV7-2 and TRBJ2-4; no clear D. The CDR3 consists of 16 residues. Deletions cut 3 bases from V and 3 bases from J, with 15 bases between. CDR1 is SGHTA, CDR2 FQGNSA, per germline. CDR3 loop: CASSFTPGRGKNIQYF. The CDR3 DNA is TGTGCCAGCAGCTTCACCCCGGGTAGAGGCAAAAACATTCAGTACTTC.

V gene TRBV27 combines with J gene TRBJ1-2, with 7 bases identical to TRBD1. The germline V gene encodes CDR1 MNHEY and CDR2 SMNVEV (reference sequence). This CDR3 comprises 18 residues. V was clipped by 3 bases and J by 4 bases; unmatched bases: 17. The CDR3 protein is CASSLSKGGRGPIYGYTF. CDR3 coding DNA: TGTGCCAGCAGTTTGAGTAAGGGGGGTAGGGGGCCTATCTATGGCTACACCTTC.

This chain connects TRBV5-1 to TRBJ2-2; D uncertain. CDR3 length: 16 residues. Trimming removed 0 bases from V and 0 bases from J, with 9 bases in between. The germline gives CDR1 SGHRS, CDR2 YFSETQ. The CDR3, as DNA: TGCGCCAGCAGCTTGGAATTGCGGTCGAACACCGGGGAGCTGTTTTTT. This encodes CASSLELRSNTGELFF. Full variable domain (rest looked up from reference TRBV5-1 and TRBJ2-2): KAGVTQTPRYLIKTRGQQVTLSCSPISGHRSVSWYQQTPGQGLQFLFEYFSETQRNKGNFPGRFSGRQFSNSRSEMNVSTLELGDSALYLCASSLELRSNTGELFFGEGSRLTVL.

In nucleotides, the CDR3 is TGCGCCAGCAGCCAAGGACAGGGGGCAGGGGGCTACACCTTC. This codes for CASSQGQGAGGYTF. The chain links TRBV4-3 to TRBJ1-2, with 10 bases that match TRBD1. Germline trimming cut 1 base from V and 8 bases from J; bases unmatched to any gene: 4. Germline V gene sequence: CDR1 LGHNA, CDR2 YSLEER. The CDR3 has 14 amino acids.

As to this clone: The sample contains more than one DNA sequence encoding this CDR3. The genes are TRBV11-2 and TRBJ1-5; no reliable D call. The CDR3 has 13 residues. V dropped 0 bases and J dropped 6 bases, with 6 bases sitting between them. Germline V gene sequence: CDR1 SGHAT, CDR2 FQNNGV. In DNA, the CDR3 is TGTGCCAGCAGCTTAGATTTGAGTCAGCCCCAGCATTTT. This sequence encodes CASSLDLSQPQHF.

This clone appeared once. This sequence joins TRBV25-1 and TRBJ1-1, with D possibly matching TRBD1 (5 bases). Trimming shortened V by 7 bases and J by 3 bases, and 15 bases separated the two germline ends. The CDR3 covers 14 residues. The germline gives CDR1 MGHDK, CDR2 SYGVNS. For the CDR3, the DNA is TGTGCCAGCACCTCCGGGACTACCTACACTGAAGCTTTCTTT. Its protein is CASTSGTTYTEAFF.

The count of this clone is one. The chain couples TRBV4-3 to TRBJ1-1, with D unclear. This CDR3 contains 13 residues. Germline CDR1 LGHNA, CDR2 YSLEER. The germline V and J ends were trimmed by 3 bases and 5 bases, with 10 bases remaining between them. Here the CDR3 reads CASSQLDTTEAFF. The CDR3, as DNA: TGCGCCAGCAGCCAGCTCGATACAACTGAAGCTTTCTTT.

V is TRBV5-5 and J is TRBJ2-7, with a weak D call TRBD1 (5 bases). The CDR3 totals 13 residues. V dropped 4 bases and J dropped 3 bases, with 11 bases sitting between them. Germline V gives CDR1 SGHKS, CDR2 YYEKEE (reference sequence). The CDR3 coding sequence is TGTGCCAGCAGCGACAGAATTAACTACGAGCAGTACTTC. As protein: CASSDRINYEQYF. Together with reference TRBV5-5 and TRBJ2-7, the CDR3 gives the full variable domain: DAGVTQSPTHLIKTRGQQVTLRCSPISGHKSVSWYQQVLGQGPQFIFQYYEKEERGRGNFPDRFSARQFPNYSSELNVNALLLGDSALYLCASSDRINYEQYFGPGTRLTVT.

This chain uses TRBV18 with TRBJ1-2; 7 nucleotides match TRBD1. Germline CDR1 KGHSH, CDR2 LQKENI. The V gene end was trimmed by 5 bases and the J gene end by 5 bases; junction bases not matched to a gene: 5. The CDR3 extends over 13 amino acids. CDR3 sequence: CASSSQGFYGYTF. In DNA, the CDR3 is TGTGCCAGCTCATCACAGGGGTTTTATGGCTACACCTTC.

There are a few counts of this clone. This rearrangement joins TRBV2 to TRBJ2-1; TRBD2 matches at 10 bases. CDR3 length equals 14 residues. After removal of 8 bases from V and 4 bases from J, the junction contained 5 bases not matched to a gene. CDR1 is SNHLY, CDR2 FYNNEI, per germline. The CDR3 here is CASPTSGVYNEQFF. In DNA, the CDR3 is TGTGCCAGCCCTACTAGCGGGGTGTACAATGAGCAGTTCTTC.

The chain has TRBV9 and TRBJ2-7; 7 bases match TRBD2. V shed 3 bases, J shed 0 bases, and the junction held 3 bases outside the gene matches. The CDR3 runs 14 residues. Per germline, CDR1 SGDLS and CDR2 YYNGEE. The DNA of the CDR3 is TGTGCCAGCAGCGCCGGGGGGAGCTCCTACGAGCAGTACTTC. Its protein is CASSAGGSSYEQYF.

The chain is built from TRBV10-3 and TRBJ1-3; TRBD1 might be the D (6 bases). Germline V gives CDR1 ENHRY, CDR2 SYGVKD. The CDR3 sequence is 19 residues long. V lost 3 bases and J lost 0, with 21 bases in between. The CDR3 is CAISEGQSSGSFSGNTIYF. In DNA form, the CDR3 reads TGTGCCATCAGTGAAGGACAGAGCTCTGGTTCTTTCTCTGGAAACACCATATATTTT.

This chain uses TRBV29-1 with TRBJ2-7; weak D call: TRBD1 (6 bases). CDR3 length: 16 residues. CDR1 and CDR2 from the germline V gene are SQVTM and ANQGSEA. The V and J ends lost 4 bases and 3 bases respectively, with 22 bases between them. The CDR3 nucleotides read TGCAGCGTTGTGGGGGCCTCATTTAGGGGACGCTACGAGCAGTACTTC. The encoded protein is CSVVGASFRGRYEQYF.

This chain uses TRBV11-2 with TRBJ2-3, with 9 bases aligning to TRBD2. The CDR3 contains 17 residues. Germline CDR1 is SGHAT and CDR2 is FQNNGV. J gave up 4 bases and V 4 bases, and 12 bases lay outside the gene matches. The CDR3 nucleotides read TGTGCCAGCAGCTCTATAAAGCGGGGGGCCCGGCCAGATACGCAGTATTTT. It translates to CASSSIKRGARPDTQYF.

V and J are TRBV6-5 and TRBJ2-3; 11 bases match TRBD2. The ends lost 8 bases at V and 5 bases at J; junction bases unmatched: 9. Germline values: CDR1 MNHEY, CDR2 SVGAGI. This CDR3 spans 15 amino acids. The CDR3 region is CASCYSGGAGDTQYF. The CDR3 DNA reads as TGTGCCAGCTGCTATAGCGGGGGGGCCGGAGATACGCAGTATTTT.

V usage is TRBV6-4 and J usage is TRBJ1-1, with D possibly matching TRBD1 (5 bases). The V end was cut by 5 bases, the J end by 6 bases, with 16 bases between. Germline CDR1 reads MRHNA; CDR2 reads SNTAGT. The CDR3 extends over 14 amino acids. This CDR3 is CASSLSPGSAEAFF. CDR3 DNA: TGTGCCAGCAGTTTATCCCCAGGGTCCGCTGAAGCTTTCTTT.

The chain recombines TRBV6-4 with TRBJ2-1; D perhaps matches TRBD2 (5 bases). Germline CDR1 MRHNA, CDR2 SNTAGT. V was pared by 5 bases and J by 5 bases, with 22 bases between. The CDR3 spans 17 residues. Written as DNA, the CDR3 is TGTGCCAGCAGTAGGTGGCCTAGCCGATTAACCGACAATGAGCAGTTCTTC. It specifies CASSRWPSRLTDNEQFF.

This chain links TRBV14 with TRBJ1-1; D is unclear. V was clipped by 5 bases and J by 3 bases, with 13 bases between them. Germline V gives CDR1 SGHDN, CDR2 FVKESK. The CDR3 runs 14 residues. CDR3 in amino acids: CASSYSPGYTEAFF. The CDR3 DNA follows: TGTGCCAGCAGCTACTCTCCGGGGTACACTGAAGCTTTCTTT. Filled out from reference TRBV14 and TRBJ1-1, the complete variable domain reads EAGVTQFPSHSVIEKGQTVTLRCDPISGHDNLYWYRRVMGKEIKFLLHFVKESKQDESGMPNNRFLAERTGGTYSTLKVQPAELEDSGVYFCASSYSPGYTEAFFGQGTRLTVV.

The J gene is TRBJ1-6, the V gene TRBV23-1; 9 bases agree with TRBD1. TRBV23-1 is sorted into the ORF group, with uncertain function. V lost 6 bases and J lost 1; bases outside the gene matches: 16. CDR3 size: 20 residues. The CDR3 spells CASRRMGQGRLPSYNSPLHF. The CDR3 DNA sequence: TGCGCCAGCAGACGTATGGGACAGGGTCGTCTCCCTTCCTATAATTCACCCCTCCACTTT.

V usage is TRBV7-6 and J usage is TRBJ1-2, with 11 bases identical to TRBD1. V lost 5 bases and J lost 4; bases outside the gene matches: 9. The germline gives CDR1 SGHVS, CDR2 FNYEAQ. The CDR3 length is 16 residues. Written as DNA, the CDR3 is TGTGCCAGCAGCCCACCCCCGGGACAGGGGGTCTATGGCTACACCTTC. Protein: CASSPPPGQGVYGYTF.

This chain links TRBV9 with TRBJ2-1, with TRBD1 identical over 7 bases. The CDR3 sequence is 16 residues long. Germline values: CDR1 SGDLS, CDR2 YYNGEE. J lost 4 bases, V lost 2 bases, and 9 bases had no gene match. CDR3 amino acids: CASSVEQGTTYNEQFF. Written as DNA, the CDR3 is TGTGCCAGCAGCGTCGAACAGGGGACCACGTACAATGAGCAGTTCTTC.

This chain connects TRBV7-3 to TRBJ2-2; 10 nucleotides match TRBD1. Germline assignment: CDR1 SGHTA and CDR2 FQGTGA. The CDR3 length is 17 residues. After removal of 0 bases from V and 3 bases from J, the junction contained 4 bases not matched to a gene. The CDR3 sequence is CASSLTRTGGYTGELFF. The CDR3 DNA sequence: TGTGCCAGCAGCTTAACGAGGACAGGGGGATACACCGGGGAGCTGTTTTTT.

The V call is TRBV5-1, the J call TRBJ2-3; D may be TRBD2 (7 bases). With 5 bases removed from V and 6 bases from J, the gap between germline ends came to 16 bases. From germline, CDR1 is SGHRS and CDR2 YFSETQ. This CDR3 region has 14 residues. CDR3 DNA: TGCGCCAGCAGATCCCACCGGGGGGCGGATACGCAGTATTTT. It encodes CASRSHRGADTQYF.

The J gene is TRBJ1-2, the V gene TRBV7-2; 7 nucleotides match TRBD1. This CDR3 region has 17 residues. The germline gives CDR1 SGHTA, CDR2 FQGNSA. With V trimmed by 2 bases and J by 1 base, 10 bases remained unmatched. The CDR3 reads CASSLRDSEFYNYGYTF. DNA for the CDR3: TGTGCCAGCAGCTTACGGGACAGCGAATTTTATAACTATGGCTACACCTTC.

The genes are TRBV18 and TRBJ2-6, with 12 bases fitting TRBD1. Germline V gene lookup returns CDR1 KGHSH and CDR2 LQKENI. V trimming: 3 bases; J trimming: 3 bases; junction bases outside the gene matches: 6. This CDR3 has 18 residues. As DNA, the CDR3 is TGTGCCAGCTCACCCCGGGACAGGGGGCTTGATGGGGCCAACGTCCTGACTTTC. Its translation is CASSPRDRGLDGANVLTF.

V gene TRBV3-1 (or the pseudogene TRBV3-2) combines with J gene TRBJ2-3; perhaps TRBD2 as D (6 bases). Deletions cut 0 bases from V and 5 bases from J, with 12 bases between. CDR3 length: 15 amino acids. Germline V gives CDR1 LGHDT, CDR2 YNNKEL (reference sequence). The CDR3, as DNA: TGTGCCAGCAGCCAAGAGGGGGGTGCCGGAGATACGCAGTATTTT. Encoded protein: CASSQEGGAGDTQYF.

CDR3: CASSNHGQGPYNEQFF. The CDR3 DNA reads TGTGCCAGCAGCAATCACGGACAGGGGCCATACAATGAGCAGTTCTTC. V gene TRBV9 combines with J gene TRBJ2-1, with 9 bases matching TRBD1. The CDR3 totals 16 residues. Trimming removed 4 bases from V and 4 bases from J; junction bases left unmatched: 9. CDR1 is SGDLS, CDR2 YYNGEE, per germline. Complete variable domain (other parts from reference TRBV9 and TRBJ2-1): DSGVTQTPKHLITATGQRVTLRCSPRSGDLSVYWYQQSLDQGLQFLIQYYNGEERAKGNILERFSAQQFPDLHSELNLSSLELGDSALYFCASSNHGQGPYNEQFFGPGTRLTVL.

This chain joins TRBV6-2 or TRBV6-3 and TRBJ1-6; 7 nucleotides match TRBD1. Germline CDR1 and CDR2: MNHEY and SVGEGT. V trimming: 6 bases; J trimming: 7 bases; junction bases outside the gene matches: 6. The CDR3 has 14 amino acids. CDR3 nucleotides: TGTGCCAGCAGCAAAGGACAGGAGAATTCACCCCTCCACTTT. It yields the protein CASSKGQENSPLHF.